One sample yielded the 30 T cell receptor beta chains listed below, sequenced in a study of blood T cell repertoires in COVID-19. TCRdb's copy holds only in-frame clones and misses some; the assay was immunoSEQ multiplex PCR. The table lists roughly 250,000 clones, roughly 88% of them singletons. The material sequenced was peripheral blood. These receptors originate from a woman aged 30 to 39 with acute or convalescent COVID-19.

The chain joins TRBV19 to TRBJ2-5, with D possibly matching TRBD2 (5 bases). The V gene's germline CDR1 is LNHDA and CDR2 SQIVND (reference sequence). CDR3 length: 14 amino acids. Trimming removed 5 bases at V and 3 bases at J, with 13 bases between. The CDR3 sequence: CASSLSKREETQYF. DNA for the CDR3: TGTGCCAGTAGTCTCTCCAAGAGGGAAGAGACCCAGTACTTC.

The chain joins TRBV19 to TRBJ1-4; D gene ambiguous. Germline CDR1 is LNHDA and CDR2 is SQIVND (reference sequence). V lost 4 bases and J lost 6, with 9 bases in between. The CDR3 has 13 amino acids. CDR3 sequence reads: CASSSQRDEKLFF. DNA for the CDR3: TGTGCCAGTAGTAGTCAGAGGGATGAAAAACTGTTTTTT.

The chain recombines TRBV5-1 with TRBJ1-1, with D possibly TRBD1 on 5 matching bases. CDR3 length: 15 amino acids. Trimming stripped 3 bases from V and 1 base from J, with 13 bases between. Germline values: CDR1 SGHRS, CDR2 YFSETQ. This CDR3 is CASSWEGLTNTEAFF. CDR3 in DNA: TGCGCCAGCAGCTGGGAGGGACTTACGAACACTGAAGCTTTCTTT.

The V call is TRBV9, the J call TRBJ1-2; the match to TRBD1 covers 8 bases. The germline V gene encodes CDR1 SGDLS and CDR2 YYNGEE. This CDR3 region has 14 residues. Trimming removed 4 bases from V and 7 bases from J; junction bases left unmatched: 9. CDR3 DNA sequence: TGTGCCAGCAGCCCCAGGACAGGGACGGGTGGCTACACCTTC. Residues: CASSPRTGTGGYTF.

The rearrangement joins TRBV27 to TRBJ2-1; D might be TRBD2 (6 bases). This CDR3 is built from 14 residues. Per germline, CDR1 MNHEY and CDR2 SMNVEV (reference sequence). The V and J ends lost 7 bases and 10 bases respectively, with 20 bases between them. The DNA for the CDR3 is TGTGCCAGCATAGCGGTTGGAGGGCCAGGGGAGCAGTTCTTC. Its translation is CASIAVGGPGEQFF.

CDR3 nucleotides: TGCGCCAGCAGCCAAGATCTCGGGGAAGAGACCCAGTACTTC. Encoded protein: CASSQDLGEETQYF. The V gene is TRBV4-1, the J gene TRBJ2-5; maybe TRBD2 (5 bases). V lost 0 bases and J lost 3, with 8 bases in between. The length of the CDR3 is 14 residues. The germline gives CDR1 MGHRA, CDR2 YSYEKL.

This clone was counted a single time. The CDR3 here is CASSWRQGYNEQFF. As DNA, the CDR3 is TGTGCCAGCAGTTGGCGGCAGGGTTACAATGAGCAGTTCTTC. This chain joins TRBV6-5 and TRBJ2-1; D may be TRBD1 (5 bases). Trimming removed 4 bases from V and 4 bases from J, with 11 bases in between. The CDR3 covers 14 residues. Germline V CDR1 and CDR2: MNHEY, SVGAGI.

V and J are TRBV5-1 and TRBJ2-3, with D possibly matching TRBD2 (5 bases). CDR1 and CDR2 from the germline V gene are SGHRS and YFSETQ. This CDR3 is 13 amino acids long. With 4 bases removed from V and 2 bases from J, the gap between germline ends came to 8 bases. The chain's CDR3 is CASSTGYTDTQYF. CDR3 in DNA: TGCGCCAGCAGCACGGGATACACAGATACGCAGTATTTT. Filled out from reference TRBV5-1 and TRBJ2-3, the complete variable domain reads KAGVTQTPRYLIKTRGQQVTLSCSPISGHRSVSWYQQTPGQGLQFLFEYFSETQRNKGNFPGRFSGRQFSNSRSEMNVSTLELGDSALYLCASSTGYTDTQYFGPGTRLTVL.

This chain connects TRBV7-9 to TRBJ1-1; the D is unclear. V was pared by 7 bases and J by 0 bases, with 6 bases between. This CDR3 contains 12 residues. Germline CDR1 reads SEHNR; CDR2 reads FQNEAQ (reference sequence). CDR3 bases: TGTGCCAGCATATCTATGAACACTGAAGCTTTCTTT. Amino acid sequence: CASISMNTEAFF.

The chain carries TRBV11-1 and TRBJ2-4; 7 bases fit TRBD1. The junction had 13 bases not matched to a gene; V was cut back by 8 bases and J by 3 bases. The germline V gene has CDR1 SGHAT and CDR2 FQDESV (reference sequence). This CDR3 has 16 amino acids. The CDR3 is CASSPTGRGFKNIQYF. The CDR3 DNA sequence: TGTGCCAGCTCCCCGACGGGCAGGGGGTTCAAAAACATTCAGTACTTC.

V usage is TRBV6-1 and J usage is TRBJ1-2, with a weak D call TRBD1 (5 bases). Trimming cost V 5 bases and J 7 bases, with 20 bases left between them. The CDR3 is made up of 15 amino acids. CDR1 is MNHNS and CDR2 is SASEGT in the germline V gene. The CDR3 sequence is CASSRLAGDAGGYTF. The CDR3 DNA follows: TGTGCCAGCAGTCGCCTTGCGGGGGATGCGGGTGGCTACACCTTC.

CDR3 region: CASSLSGEAFF. The CDR3 DNA follows: TGTGCCAGCAGTTTGAGTGGTGAAGCTTTCTTT. The rearrangement uses TRBV12-3 or TRBV12-4 and TRBJ1-1; D gene unclear. V gave up 3 bases and J gave up 7 bases, with 6 bases separating them. The CDR3 has 11 residues.

This clone was observed a single time. J is TRBJ1-2 and V is TRBV7-2; possibly TRBD1 for D (6 bases). This CDR3 has 16 amino acids. Germline values: CDR1 SGHTA, CDR2 FQGNSA. Trimming pared 4 bases from V and 4 bases from J, leaving 19 bases between. CDR3 nucleotides: TGTGCCAGCAGCTCCCGCCGGGACAACTTCCTCTATGGCTACACCTTC. It codes for CASSSRRDNFLYGYTF. The full variable domain, rest sourced from reference TRBV7-2 and TRBJ1-2, is GAGVSQSPSNKVTEKGKDVELRCDPISGHTALYWYRQSLGQGLEFLIYFQGNSAPDKSGLPSDRFSAERTGGSVSTLTIQRTQQEDSAVYLCASSSRRDNFLYGYTFGSGTRLTVV.

The V and J genes are TRBV5-8 and TRBJ1-2; 7 bases are shared with TRBD1. The germline CDR1 and CDR2 sequences are SGHTS and YDEGEE. The CDR3 totals 14 residues. J was trimmed by 1 base and V by 6 bases; bases with no gene match: 6. CDR3 sequence reads: CASKLGQNNYGYTF. The DNA for the CDR3 is TGTGCCAGCAAGCTGGGACAGAATAACTATGGCTACACCTTC.

The V and J genes are TRBV30 and TRBJ1-5; the D is unclear. The CDR3 is 13 amino acids. The germline V gene encodes CDR1 GTSNPN and CDR2 SVGIG (reference sequence). V was shortened by 0 bases and J by 6 bases, with 9 bases between the two germline ends. In DNA, the CDR3 is TGTGCCTGGAGTGTAGGTGAGGCTCAGCCCCAGCATTTT. Protein product: CAWSVGEAQPQHF.

The chain combines TRBV12-5 with TRBJ2-3; 8 nucleotides line up with TRBD1. V dropped 0 bases and J dropped 4; count of bases not matched to a gene: 12. Per the germline V gene, CDR1 is LGHNT and CDR2 is FRNRAP. The CDR3 runs 18 residues. Here the CDR3 reads CASGLVSGTGLRPDTQYF. In DNA form, the CDR3 reads TGTGCTAGTGGTTTGGTATCCGGGACAGGCTTACGTCCAGATACGCAGTATTTT.

The chain uses TRBV24-1 and TRBJ2-2, with 10 bases identical to TRBD1. The length of the CDR3 is 16 residues. The V segment lost 3 bases and the J segment 8 bases; nucleotides outside the gene matches: 8. In germline, CDR1 is KGHDR, CDR2 SFDVKD. The CDR3 DNA is TGTGCCACCAGTGATATGGGACAGGGGATTTTTGGGGAGCTGTTTTTT. It encodes CATSDMGQGIFGELFF.

J is TRBJ2-1 and V is TRBV7-9; TRBD2 might be the D (6 bases). CDR3 size: 13 residues. V was shortened by 4 bases and J by 4 bases, with 8 bases between the two germline ends. In germline, CDR1 is SEHNR, CDR2 FQNEAQ (reference sequence). In DNA, the CDR3 is TGTGCCAGCAGCTCGGGACTGTACAATGAGCAGTTCTTC. As protein: CASSSGLYNEQFF.

The chain employs TRBV3-1 (or the pseudogene TRBV3-2) and TRBJ2-7, with D possibly being TRBD2 (6 bases). With 2 bases removed from V and 5 bases from J, the gap between germline ends came to 19 bases. Looked up from germline, CDR1 is LGHDT and CDR2 is YNNKEL (reference sequence). This CDR3 is 16 amino acids long. The CDR3 reads CASSQTFGSLRNEQYF. CDR3 bases: TGTGCCAGCAGCCAAACCTTCGGGAGTTTAAGGAACGAGCAGTACTTC.

The gene calls are TRBV5-4 and TRBJ1-4; a possible D gene is TRBD1 (5 bases). This CDR3 has 15 amino acids. Trimming took 5 bases from V and 0 from J, leaving 11 bases between them. Germline-derived CDR1 and CDR2 are SGHNT and YYREEE (reference sequence). CDR3 nucleotides: TGTGCCAGCAGTTATGACAGTGCAACTAATGAAAAACTGTTTTTT. Translation gives CASSYDSATNEKLFF.

The chain has TRBV3-1 (or the pseudogene TRBV3-2) and TRBJ2-7, with TRBD2 matching over 9 bases. V lost 3 bases, J lost 3 bases, and 12 bases stayed unmatched. The germline CDR1 and CDR2 sequences are LGHDT and YNNKEL (reference sequence). CDR3 size: 17 residues. The CDR3 here is CASSHRASGTLNYEQYF. In DNA, the CDR3 is TGTGCCAGCAGCCACAGGGCTAGCGGGACCCTTAACTACGAGCAGTACTTC.

This chain links TRBV12-3 or TRBV12-4 with TRBJ2-7; D might be TRBD2 (5 bases). The V gene lost 3 bases and the J gene lost 6 bases, with 12 bases spanning the gap. The CDR3 consists of 13 residues. The CDR3 bases are TGTGCCAGCAGTTTGCTCGGGAAGGGCGAGCAGTACTTC. Protein sequence: CASSLLGKGEQYF.

Details on this clone: Other DNA sequences from this sample encode an identical CDR3 as well. The rearrangement joins TRBV9 to TRBJ1-5; D perhaps matches TRBD1 (6 bases). The CDR3 has 14 residues. The V end lost 4 bases, the J end lost 0 bases, and 8 bases lay between the germline ends. The germline gives CDR1 SGDLS, CDR2 YYNGEE. CDR3 amino acids: CASSRTDSNQPQHF. The CDR3 bases are TGTGCCAGCAGCAGGACAGATAGCAATCAGCCCCAGCATTTT.

This chain connects TRBV7-8 to TRBJ2-7, with 11 bases matching TRBD2. The V segment lost 2 bases and the J segment 3 bases; nucleotides outside the gene matches: 12. The germline V gene has CDR1 SGHVS and CDR2 FQNEAQ. This CDR3 contains 18 residues. CDR3 bases: TGTGCCAGCAGCTTATTCCCCTCAGGACTAGCGGGTTTCTACGAGCAGTACTTC. Encoded protein: CASSLFPSGLAGFYEQYF. Full variable domain (rest looked up from reference TRBV7-8 and TRBJ2-7): GAGVSQSPRYKVAKRGQDVALRCDPISGHVSLFWYQQALGQGPEFLTYFQNEAQLDKSGLPSDRFFAERPEGSVSTLKIQRTQQEDSAVYLCASSLFPSGLAGFYEQYFGPGTRLTVT.

This chain joins TRBV5-4 and TRBJ2-2; TRBD2 matches 10 bases. The CDR3 runs 16 residues. The J segment lost 8 bases and the V segment lost 0 bases, leaving 7 bases of the junction unmatched. From germline, CDR1 is SGHNT and CDR2 YYREEE (reference sequence). The CDR3 region has the DNA TGTGCCAGCAGCTTGGAACTAGCGGGACCGGTGGGGGAGCTGTTTTTT. Its translation is CASSLELAGPVGELFF.

V is TRBV5-4 and J is TRBJ1-1; D is unclear. Between the trimmed V and J ends, which lost 3 bases and 9 bases, there was a span of 18 bases. In germline, CDR1 is SGHNT, CDR2 YYREEE (reference sequence). The CDR3 is 14 residues long. The CDR3 bases are TGTGCCAGCAGCTCCTCTGCCGGGAATTCTAAAGCTTTCTTT. Its protein is CASSSSAGNSKAFF.

This chain connects TRBV7-9 to TRBJ2-7, with 7 bases identical to TRBD1. The V segment lost 3 bases and the J segment 5 bases; nucleotides outside the gene matches: 4. This CDR3 region has 13 residues. The V gene's germline CDR1 is SEHNR and CDR2 FQNEAQ (reference sequence). The CDR3 loop is CASSLDRLDEQYF. CDR3 bases: TGTGCCAGCAGCTTGGACAGGCTCGACGAGCAGTACTTC.

This chain uses TRBV5-8 with TRBJ2-3; 7 positions match TRBD1. Trimming took 0 bases from V and 4 from J; bases not matched to a gene: 2. The CDR3 sequence is 14 residues long. The germline gives CDR1 SGHTS, CDR2 YDEGEE. CDR3 DNA sequence: TGTGCCAGCAGCTTGGGACAGGGAGCAGATACGCAGTATTTT. Protein sequence: CASSLGQGADTQYF.

The chain couples TRBV30 to TRBJ1-2; D gene unclear. The CDR3 loop spans 13 amino acids. The V and J ends lost 4 bases and 2 bases respectively, with 11 bases between them. Looked up from germline, CDR1 is GTSNPN and CDR2 is SVGIG (reference sequence). CDR3 in DNA: TGTGCCTGGAACCCGCAGACAAACTATGGCTACACCTTC. Translated: CAWNPQTNYGYTF. Complete variable domain (other parts from reference TRBV30 and TRBJ1-2): SQTIHQWPATLVQPVGSPLSLECTVEGTSNPNLYWYRQAAGRGLQLLFYSVGIGQISSEVPQNLSASRPQDRQFILSSKKLLLSDSGFYLCAWNPQTNYGYTFGSGTRLTVV.

A single count supports this clone. The junction departs from the called germline gene at one end, perhaps through a read error. The chain joins TRBV20-1 to TRBJ2-3; D unclear. The CDR3 length is 11 residues. Germline V gene sequence: CDR1 DFQATT, CDR2 SNEGSKA (reference sequence). The CDR3 sequence is CSARHTDAQYF. Here the CDR3 DNA reads TGCAGTGCCCGACACACAGATGCGCAGTATTTT.